This T cell receptor beta chain was found in a study of T cell responses to AZD1222 COVID-19 vaccine. Findings and limits, study-wide: Vaccine-associated CD4 TCRs spanned spike, dominant at 160-218 and 743-854. Unmutated variant regions are reportedly the target of nearly half of TCRs that are spike-specific. Clonal diversity was possibly underestimated, and the donors were mostly white British, with more females.

In the case of this clone: Its antigen is undetermined. Other DNA sequences of this sample code for an identical CDR3.

Data came from immunoSEQ multiplex PCR; TCRdb stores just in-frame clones and leaves some out. The sample includes some 120,000 clones, approximately 87% seen only once; the top ten take 9.5% to 15%. The CDR3 sequence is 15 residues long. Germline loops: CDR1 SGHRS, CDR2 YFSETQ. Trimming removed 3 bases from V and 0 bases from J, with 10 bases in between. This TCR was sampled from an adult in good health. Material: peripheral blood, obtained on day 0 of AZD1222 vaccination. This sequence joins TRBV5-1 and TRBJ1-3; D is unclear. The CDR3 coding sequence is TGCGCCAGCAGCTCGGACGGGAGCTCTGGAAACACCATATATTTT. Encoded protein: CASSSDGSSGNTIYF.